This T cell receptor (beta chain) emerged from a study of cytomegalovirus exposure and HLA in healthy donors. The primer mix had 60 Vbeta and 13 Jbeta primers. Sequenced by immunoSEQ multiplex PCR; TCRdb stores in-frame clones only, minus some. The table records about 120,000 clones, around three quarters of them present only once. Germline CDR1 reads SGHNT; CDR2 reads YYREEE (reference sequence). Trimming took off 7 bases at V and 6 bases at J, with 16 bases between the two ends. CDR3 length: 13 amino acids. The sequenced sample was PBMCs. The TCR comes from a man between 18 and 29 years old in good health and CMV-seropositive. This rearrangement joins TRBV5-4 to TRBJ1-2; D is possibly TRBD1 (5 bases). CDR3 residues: CASWSLGGDGYTF. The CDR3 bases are TGTGCCAGCTGGTCCCTCGGGGGGGATGGCTACACCTTC.